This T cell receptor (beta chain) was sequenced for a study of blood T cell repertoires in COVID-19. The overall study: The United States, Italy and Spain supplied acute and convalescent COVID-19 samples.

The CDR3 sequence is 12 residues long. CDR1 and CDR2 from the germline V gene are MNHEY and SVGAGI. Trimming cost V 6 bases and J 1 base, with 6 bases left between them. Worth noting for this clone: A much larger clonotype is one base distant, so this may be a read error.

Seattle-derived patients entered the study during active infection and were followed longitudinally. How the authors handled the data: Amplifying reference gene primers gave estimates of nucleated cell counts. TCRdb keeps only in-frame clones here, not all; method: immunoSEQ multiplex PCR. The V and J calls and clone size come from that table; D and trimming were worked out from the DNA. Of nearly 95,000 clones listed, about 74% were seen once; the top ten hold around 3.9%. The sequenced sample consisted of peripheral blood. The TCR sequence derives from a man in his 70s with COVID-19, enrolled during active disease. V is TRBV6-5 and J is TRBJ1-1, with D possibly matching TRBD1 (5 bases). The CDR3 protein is CASRRGNTEAFF. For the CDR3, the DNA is TGTGCCAGCAGAAGGGGGAACACTGAAGCTTTCTTT.